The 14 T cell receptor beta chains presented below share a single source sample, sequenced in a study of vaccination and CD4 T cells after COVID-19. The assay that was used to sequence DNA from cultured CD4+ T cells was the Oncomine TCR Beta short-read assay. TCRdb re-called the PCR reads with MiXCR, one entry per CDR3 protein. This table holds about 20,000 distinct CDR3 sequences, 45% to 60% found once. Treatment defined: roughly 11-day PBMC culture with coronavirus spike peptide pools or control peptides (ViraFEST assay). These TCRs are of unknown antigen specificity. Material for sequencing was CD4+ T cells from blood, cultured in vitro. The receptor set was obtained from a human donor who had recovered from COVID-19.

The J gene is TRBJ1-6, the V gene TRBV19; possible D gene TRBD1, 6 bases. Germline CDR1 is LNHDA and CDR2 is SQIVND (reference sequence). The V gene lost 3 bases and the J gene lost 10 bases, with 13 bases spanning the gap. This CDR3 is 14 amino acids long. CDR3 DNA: TGTGCCAGTAGTATCGGGGGAAGGGGGTCACCCCTCCACTTT. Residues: CASSIGGRGSPLHF.

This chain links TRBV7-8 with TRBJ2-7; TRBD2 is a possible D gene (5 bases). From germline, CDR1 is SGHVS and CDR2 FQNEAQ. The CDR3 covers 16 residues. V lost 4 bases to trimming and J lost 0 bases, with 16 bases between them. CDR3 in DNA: TGTGCCAGCAGCTCCTTCGGTGGGGAGAGCTCCTACGAGCAGTACTTC. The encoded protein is CASSSFGGESSYEQYF. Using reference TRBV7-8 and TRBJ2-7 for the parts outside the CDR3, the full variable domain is GAGVSQSPRYKVAKRGQDVALRCDPISGHVSLFWYQQALGQGPEFLTYFQNEAQLDKSGLPSDRFFAERPEGSVSTLKIQRTQQEDSAVYLCASSSFGGESSYEQYFGPGTRLTVT.

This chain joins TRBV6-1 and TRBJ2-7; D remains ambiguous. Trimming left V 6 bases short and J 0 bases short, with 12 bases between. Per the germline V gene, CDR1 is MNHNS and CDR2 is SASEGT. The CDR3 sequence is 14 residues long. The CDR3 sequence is CASRPGRVSYEQYF. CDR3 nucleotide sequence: TGTGCCAGCAGGCCCGGCCGAGTCTCCTACGAGCAGTACTTC.

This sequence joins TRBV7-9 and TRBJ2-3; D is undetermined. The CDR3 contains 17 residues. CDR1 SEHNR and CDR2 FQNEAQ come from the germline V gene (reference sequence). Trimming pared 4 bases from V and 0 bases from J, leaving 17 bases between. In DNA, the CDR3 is TGTGCCAGCAGCTCCAACGGGTGGGCGACTAGCACAGATACGCAGTATTTT. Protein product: CASSSNGWATSTDTQYF.

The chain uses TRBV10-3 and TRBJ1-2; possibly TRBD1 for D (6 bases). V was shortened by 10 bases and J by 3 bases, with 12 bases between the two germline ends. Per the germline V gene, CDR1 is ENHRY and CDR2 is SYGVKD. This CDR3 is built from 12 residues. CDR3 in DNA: TGTGCCACGGTTGCAGGGGACTATGGCTACACCTTC. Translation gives CATVAGDYGYTF.

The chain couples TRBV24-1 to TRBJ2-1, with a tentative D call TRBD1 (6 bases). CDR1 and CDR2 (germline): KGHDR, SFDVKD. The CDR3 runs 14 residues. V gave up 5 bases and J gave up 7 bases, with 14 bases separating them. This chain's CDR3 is CATSAIDRKNEQFF. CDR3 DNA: TGTGCCACCAGTGCGATTGACAGGAAAAATGAGCAGTTCTTC.

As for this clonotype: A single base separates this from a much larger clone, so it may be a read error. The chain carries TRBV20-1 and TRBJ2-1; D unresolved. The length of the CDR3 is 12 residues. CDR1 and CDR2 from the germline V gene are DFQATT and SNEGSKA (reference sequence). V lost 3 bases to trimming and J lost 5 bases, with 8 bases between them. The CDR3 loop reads CSASLIDNEQFF. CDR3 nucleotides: TGCAGTGCTAGCCTGATCGACAATGAGCAGTTCTTC.

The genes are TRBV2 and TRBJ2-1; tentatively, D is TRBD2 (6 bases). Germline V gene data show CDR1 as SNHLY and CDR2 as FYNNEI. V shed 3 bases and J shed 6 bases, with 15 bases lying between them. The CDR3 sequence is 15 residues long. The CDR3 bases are TGTGCCAGCAGTGATGCCGCGGGACGGGTCAATGAGCAGTTCTTC. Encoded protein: CASSDAAGRVNEQFF. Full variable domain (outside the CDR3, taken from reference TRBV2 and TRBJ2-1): EPEVTQTPSHQVTQMGQEVILRCVPISNHLYFYWYRQILGQKVEFLVSFYNNEISEKSEIFDDQFSVERPDGSNFTLKIRSTKLEDSAMYFCASSDAAGRVNEQFFGPGTRLTVL.

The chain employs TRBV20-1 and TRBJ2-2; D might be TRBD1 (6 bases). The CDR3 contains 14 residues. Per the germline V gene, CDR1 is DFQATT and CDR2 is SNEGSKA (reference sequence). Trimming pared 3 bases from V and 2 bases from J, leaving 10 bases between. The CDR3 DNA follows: TGCAGTGCTAGGCGCAGGGGTAACACCGGGGAGCTGTTTTTT. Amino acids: CSARRRGNTGELFF.

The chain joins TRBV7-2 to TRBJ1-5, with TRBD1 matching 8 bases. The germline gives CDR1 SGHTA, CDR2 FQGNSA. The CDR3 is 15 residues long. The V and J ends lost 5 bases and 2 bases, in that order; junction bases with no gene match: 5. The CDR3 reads CASSPETGGNQPQHF. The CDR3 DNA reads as TGTGCCAGCAGCCCGGAGACAGGGGGCAATCAGCCCCAGCATTTT. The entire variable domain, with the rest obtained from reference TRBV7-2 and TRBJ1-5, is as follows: GAGVSQSPSNKVTEKGKDVELRCDPISGHTALYWYRQSLGQGLEFLIYFQGNSAPDKSGLPSDRFSAERTGGSVSTLTIQRTQQEDSAVYLCASSPETGGNQPQHFGDGTRLSIL.

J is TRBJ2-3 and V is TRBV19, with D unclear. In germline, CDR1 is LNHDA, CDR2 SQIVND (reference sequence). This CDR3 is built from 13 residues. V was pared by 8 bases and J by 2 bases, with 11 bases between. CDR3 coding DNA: TGTGCCAGTTCTCTAGAGTCCACAGATACGCAGTATTTT. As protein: CASSLESTDTQYF.

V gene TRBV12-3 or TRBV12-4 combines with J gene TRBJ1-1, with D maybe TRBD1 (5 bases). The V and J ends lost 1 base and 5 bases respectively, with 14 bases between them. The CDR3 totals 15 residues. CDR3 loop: CASSLGQGRMTEAFF. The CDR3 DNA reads TGTGCCAGCAGTTTAGGTCAGGGAAGAATGACTGAAGCTTTCTTT.

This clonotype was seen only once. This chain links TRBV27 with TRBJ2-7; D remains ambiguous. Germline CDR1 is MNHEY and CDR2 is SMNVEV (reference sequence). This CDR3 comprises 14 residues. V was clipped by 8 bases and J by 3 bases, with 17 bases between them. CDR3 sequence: CASWSRVIGYEQYF. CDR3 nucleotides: TGTGCCAGCTGGAGCCGGGTTATAGGCTACGAGCAGTACTTC.

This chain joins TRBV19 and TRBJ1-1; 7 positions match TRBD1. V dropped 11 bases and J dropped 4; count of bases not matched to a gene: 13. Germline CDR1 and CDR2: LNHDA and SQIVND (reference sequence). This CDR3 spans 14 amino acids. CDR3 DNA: TGTGCCGCGGGACAGATCCTTCCAAGCACTGAAGCTTTCTTT. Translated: CAAGQILPSTEAFF.